The clone carrying this TCR beta chain was counted many times. Its specificity is unknown. Alongside a J-beta primer mix, a sample-barcoded 5' primer served in a second PCR lasting about 7 to 11 cycles. TCRdb reprocessed the 5' RACE reads with MiXCR, giving one entry per CDR3 protein. Among approximately 810,000 distinct CDR3 sequences listed, about 28% were seen once. The record originates from a study of blood T cells in healthy people across ages. The CDR3 spans 14 residues. V shed 4 bases, J shed 3 bases, and the junction held 7 bases outside the gene matches. CDR1 is SGHRS, CDR2 YFSETQ, per germline. General study findings and limits: A roughly linear fall in TCR beta diversity per million T cells was seen with increasing age.

V gene TRBV5-1 combines with J gene TRBJ2-7, with TRBD1 matching over 7 bases. The sequencing input was blood. The receptor comes from a woman of 80 years or more in good health. DNA for the CDR3: TGCGCCAGCAGCCGAGACAGGGAATTCTACGAGCAGTACTTC. Its translation: CASSRDREFYEQYF.